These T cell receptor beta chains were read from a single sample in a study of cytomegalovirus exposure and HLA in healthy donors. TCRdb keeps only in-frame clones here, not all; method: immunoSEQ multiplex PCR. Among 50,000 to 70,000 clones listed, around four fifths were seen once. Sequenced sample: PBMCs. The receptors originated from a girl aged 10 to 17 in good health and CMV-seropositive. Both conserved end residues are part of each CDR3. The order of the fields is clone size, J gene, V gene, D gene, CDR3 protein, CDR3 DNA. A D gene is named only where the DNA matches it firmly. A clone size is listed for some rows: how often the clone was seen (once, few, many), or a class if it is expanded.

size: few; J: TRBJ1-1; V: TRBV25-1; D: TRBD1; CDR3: CASSDRGLTEAFF; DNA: TGTGCCAGCAGTGACAGGGGGCTAACTGAAGCTTTCTTT
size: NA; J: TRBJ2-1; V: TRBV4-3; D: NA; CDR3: CASSQGLVSNEQFF; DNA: TGCGCCAGCAGCCAAGGACTAGTCTCAAATGAGCAGTTCTTC
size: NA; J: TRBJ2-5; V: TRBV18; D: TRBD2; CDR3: CASSPRAGETQETQYF; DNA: TGTGCCAGCTCACCACGTGCGGGGGAGACCCAAGAGACCCAGTACTTC
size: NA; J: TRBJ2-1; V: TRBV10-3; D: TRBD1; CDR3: CAIRETGRHEQFF; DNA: TGTGCCATCAGGGAGACAGGGCGTCATGAGCAGTTCTTC
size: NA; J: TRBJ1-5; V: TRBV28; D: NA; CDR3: CASSFQGSLSNQPQHF; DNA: TGTGCCAGCAGTTTTCAGGGGTCCCTTAGCAATCAGCCCCAGCATTTT
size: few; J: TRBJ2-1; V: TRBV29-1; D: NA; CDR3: CSVGGRFSGHNEQFF; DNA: TGCAGCGTCGGAGGGAGGTTTTCGGGACACAATGAGCAGTTCTTC
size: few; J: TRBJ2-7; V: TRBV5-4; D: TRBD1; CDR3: CASSSQDRVSEQYF; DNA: TGTGCCAGCAGCTCACAAGACAGGGTAAGCGAGCAGTACTTC
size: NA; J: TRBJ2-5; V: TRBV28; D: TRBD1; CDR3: CASSIQGAGETQYF; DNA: TGTGCCAGCAGTATACAGGGGGCGGGAGAGACCCAGTACTTC
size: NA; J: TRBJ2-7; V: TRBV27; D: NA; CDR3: CATGPYRNEQYF; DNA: TGTGCCACCGGCCCTTACAGGAACGAGCAGTACTTC
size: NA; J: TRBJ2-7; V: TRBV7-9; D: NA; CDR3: CASSLSGLPGTRGEQYF; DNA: TGTGCCAGCAGCTTATCGGGTCTGCCTGGGACAAGAGGCGAGCAGTACTTC
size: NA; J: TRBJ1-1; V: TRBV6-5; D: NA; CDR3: CASSYRGEAFF; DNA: TGTGCCAGCAGTTACAGAGGAGAAGCTTTCTTT
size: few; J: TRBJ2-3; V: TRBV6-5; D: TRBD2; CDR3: CASSPSSGGVDTQYF; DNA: TGTGCCAGCAGTCCTTCTAGCGGGGGGGTGGATACGCAGTATTTT
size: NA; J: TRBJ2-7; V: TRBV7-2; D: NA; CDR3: CASSASIGDFYEQYF; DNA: TGTGCCAGCAGCGCCAGCATCGGGGATTTCTACGAGCAGTACTTC
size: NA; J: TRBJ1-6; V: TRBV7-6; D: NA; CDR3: CASSLGQGRTPLHF; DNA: TGTGCCAGCAGCTTAGGGCAGGGAAGGACACCCCTCCACTTT
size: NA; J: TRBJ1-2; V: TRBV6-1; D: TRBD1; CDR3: CAIALGQGYYGYTF; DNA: TGCGCCATTGCCTTGGGACAGGGCTACTATGGCTACACCTTC
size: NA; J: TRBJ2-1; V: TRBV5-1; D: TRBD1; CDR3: CASSLAPTGAGNEQFF; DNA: TGCGCCAGCAGCTTGGCCCCGACAGGGGCAGGCAATGAGCAGTTCTTC
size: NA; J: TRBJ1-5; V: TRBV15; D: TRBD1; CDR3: CATSRAPGQHNQPQHF; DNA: TGTGCCACCAGCAGGGCTCCGGGACAGCACAATCAGCCCCAGCATTTT
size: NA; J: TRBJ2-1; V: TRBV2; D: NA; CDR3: CASGSGAYNEQFF; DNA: TGTGCCAGCGGCAGCGGCGCCTACAATGAGCAGTTCTTC
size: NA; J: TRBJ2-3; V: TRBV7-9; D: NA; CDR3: CASSWEPKGADTQYF; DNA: TGTGCCAGCAGCTGGGAGCCAAAGGGAGCAGATACGCAGTATTTT
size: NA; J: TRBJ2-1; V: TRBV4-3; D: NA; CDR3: CASSQDKTSFSEQFF; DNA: TGCGCCAGCAGCCAAGATAAGACTAGTTTCAGTGAGCAGTTCTTC
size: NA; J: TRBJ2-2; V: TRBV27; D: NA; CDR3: CASGQYTGELFF; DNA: TGTGCCAGCGGGCAGTACACCGGGGAGCTGTTTTTT
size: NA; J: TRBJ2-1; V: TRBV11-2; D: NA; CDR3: CASSLARLVGSYNEQFF; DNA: TGTGCCAGCAGCTTAGCCCGACTAGTTGGCTCCTACAATGAGCAGTTCTTC
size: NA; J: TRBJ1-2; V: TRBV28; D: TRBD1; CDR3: CASEGAGGYTF; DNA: TGTGCCAGCGAGGGGGCGGGTGGCTACACCTTC
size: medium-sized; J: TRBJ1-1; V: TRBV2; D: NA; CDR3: CASNEGGITEAFF; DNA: TGTGCCAGCAATGAGGGAGGGATCACTGAAGCTTTCTTT
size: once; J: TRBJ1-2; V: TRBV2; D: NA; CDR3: CASTGGVGVYGYTF; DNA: TGTGCCAGCACCGGGGGGGTAGGAGTCTATGGCTACACCTTC
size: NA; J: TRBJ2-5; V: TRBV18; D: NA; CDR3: CASSPQEEGETQYF; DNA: TGTGCCAGCTCACCACAAGAGGAGGGGGAGACCCAGTACTTC
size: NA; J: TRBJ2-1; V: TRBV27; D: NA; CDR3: CASSLRDSPPNEQFF; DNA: TGTGCCAGCAGTTTAAGGGACTCTCCCCCCAATGAGCAGTTCTTC
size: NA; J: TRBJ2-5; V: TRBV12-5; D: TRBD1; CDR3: CASGTGMGEETQYF; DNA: TGTGCTAGTGGGACAGGGATGGGAGAAGAGACCCAGTACTTC
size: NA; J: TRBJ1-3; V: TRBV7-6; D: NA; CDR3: CASSLAREGSIYF; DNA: TGTGCCAGCAGCTTAGCGAGGGAAGGGTCCATATATTTT
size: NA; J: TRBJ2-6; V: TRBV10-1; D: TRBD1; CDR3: CASSSTGGPGAGANVLTF; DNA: TGCGCCAGCAGTTCCACAGGGGGTCCAGGGGCTGGGGCCAACGTCCTGACTTTC
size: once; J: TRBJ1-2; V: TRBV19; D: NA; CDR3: CASSGQNYGYTF; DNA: TGTGCCAGTAGTGGACAAAACTATGGCTACACCTTC
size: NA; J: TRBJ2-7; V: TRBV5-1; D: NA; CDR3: CASSLGGITDEQYF; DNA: TGCGCCAGCAGCTTGGGCGGGATAACCGACGAGCAGTACTTC
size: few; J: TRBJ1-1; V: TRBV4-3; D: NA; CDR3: CASSQEAATVRNTEAFF; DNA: TGCGCCAGCAGCCAAGAGGCGGCGACAGTGAGGAACACTGAAGCTTTCTTT
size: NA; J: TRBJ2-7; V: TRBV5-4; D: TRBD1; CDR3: CASSSGGQGTYEQYF; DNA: TGTGCCAGCAGCTCGGGGGGACAGGGGACCTACGAGCAGTACTTC
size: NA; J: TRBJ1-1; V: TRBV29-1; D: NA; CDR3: CSVGLQLNTEAFF; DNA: TGCAGCGTTGGGCTCCAACTGAACACTGAAGCTTTCTTT
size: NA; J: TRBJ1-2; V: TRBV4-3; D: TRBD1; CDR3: CASSQSLDRGNNNYGYTF; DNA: TGCGCCAGCAGCCAATCCCTGGACAGGGGGAATAATAACTATGGCTACACCTTC
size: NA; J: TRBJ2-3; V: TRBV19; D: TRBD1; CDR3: CASSSGQSTDTQYF; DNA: TGTGCCAGTAGTTCGGGACAGAGCACAGATACGCAGTATTTT
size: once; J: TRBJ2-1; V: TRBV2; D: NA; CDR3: CASSEYYNEQFF; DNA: TGTGCCAGCAGTGAATACTACAATGAGCAGTTCTTC
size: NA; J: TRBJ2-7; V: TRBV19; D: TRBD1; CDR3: CASSIGTGFYEQYF; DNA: TGTGCCAGTAGTATAGGGACAGGGTTCTACGAGCAGTACTTC
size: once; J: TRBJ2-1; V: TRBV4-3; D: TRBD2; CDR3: CASSQEAGLAGGPGYNEQFF; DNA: TGCGCCAGCAGCCAAGAAGCGGGACTAGCGGGAGGGCCTGGATACAATGAGCAGTTCTTC
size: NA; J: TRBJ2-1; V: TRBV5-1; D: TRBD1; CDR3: CASSRDRENEQFF; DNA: TGCGCCAGCAGCCGGGACAGGGAGAATGAGCAGTTCTTC
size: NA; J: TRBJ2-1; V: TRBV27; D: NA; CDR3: CASGRSSYNEQFF; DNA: TGTGCCAGCGGGAGGAGCTCCTACAATGAGCAGTTCTTC
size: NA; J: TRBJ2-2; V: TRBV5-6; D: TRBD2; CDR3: CASSLTGLAGGTGELFF; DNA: TGTGCCAGCAGCTTAACGGGACTAGCGGGGGGTACCGGGGAGCTGTTTTTT
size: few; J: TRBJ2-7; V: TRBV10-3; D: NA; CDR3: CAISPLRGGSHEQYF; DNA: TGTGCCATCAGTCCGTTGAGGGGGGGAAGCCACGAGCAGTACTTC
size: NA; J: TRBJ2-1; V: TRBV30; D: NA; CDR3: CARRGGSDEQFF; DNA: TGTGCCCGGAGAGGTGGGAGCGATGAGCAGTTCTTC
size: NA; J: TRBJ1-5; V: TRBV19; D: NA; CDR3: CASQEGWKPQHF; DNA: TGTGCCAGTCAGGAGGGCTGGAAGCCCCAGCATTTT
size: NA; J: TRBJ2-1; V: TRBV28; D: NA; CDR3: CASSFETEQFF; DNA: TGTGCCAGCAGTTTCGAGACAGAGCAGTTCTTC
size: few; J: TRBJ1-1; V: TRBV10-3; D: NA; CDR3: CAISELMVGDEAFF; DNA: TGTGCCATCAGTGAGTTAATGGTGGGAGATGAAGCTTTCTTT
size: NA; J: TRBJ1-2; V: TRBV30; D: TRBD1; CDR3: CAWSVRTGRNYGYTF; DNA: TGTGCCTGGAGTGTAAGGACAGGGAGGAACTATGGCTACACCTTC
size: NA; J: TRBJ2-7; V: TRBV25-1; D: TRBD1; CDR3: CASSAAGQGSYEQYF; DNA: TGTGCCAGCAGTGCTGCTGGACAGGGCTCCTACGAGCAGTACTTC
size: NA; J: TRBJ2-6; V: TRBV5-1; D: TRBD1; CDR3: CASNFDRESSGANVLTF; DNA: TGCGCCAGCAACTTCGACAGGGAGTCTTCTGGGGCCAACGTCCTGACTTTC